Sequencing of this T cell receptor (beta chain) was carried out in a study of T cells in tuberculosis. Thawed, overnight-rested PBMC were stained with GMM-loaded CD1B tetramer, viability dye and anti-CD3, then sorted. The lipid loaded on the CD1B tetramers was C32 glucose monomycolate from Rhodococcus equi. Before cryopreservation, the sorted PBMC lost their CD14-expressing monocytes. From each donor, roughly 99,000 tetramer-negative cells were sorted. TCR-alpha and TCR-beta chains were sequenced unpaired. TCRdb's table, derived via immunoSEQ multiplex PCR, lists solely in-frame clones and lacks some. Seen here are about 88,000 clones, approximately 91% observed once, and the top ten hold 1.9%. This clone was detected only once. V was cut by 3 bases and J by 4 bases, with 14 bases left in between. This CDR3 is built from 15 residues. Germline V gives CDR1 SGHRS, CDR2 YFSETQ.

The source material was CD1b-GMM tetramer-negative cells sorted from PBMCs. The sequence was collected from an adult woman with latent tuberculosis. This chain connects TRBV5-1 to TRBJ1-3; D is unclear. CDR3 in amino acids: CASSSSRVPGNTIYF. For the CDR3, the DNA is TGCGCCAGCAGCTCCAGTCGGGTTCCGGGAAACACCATATATTTT.